This T cell receptor (beta chain) was documented in a study of T cells in Graves' hyperthyroidism and ophthalmopathy. At the level of the study: Any treatment followed the collection of peripheral blood at initial diagnosis.

In its sample, this clonotype was seen many times. Trimming shortened V by 1 base and J by 2 bases, and 7 bases separated the two germline ends. The CDR3 extends over 14 amino acids. CDR1 and CDR2 from the germline V gene are SEHNR and FQNEAQ (reference sequence). Amplified TCR beta CDR3 regions derived from RNA transcripts. In the first-round RT-PCR of the TCR CDR3, the HTBI primer set was used. Each CDR3 protein gets one entry after TCRdb re-called the multiplex PCR reads with MiXCR. Of about 350,000 distinct CDR3 sequences listed, about 15% were seen once; the top ten hold around 23%. Stable Graves' hyperthyroidism denoted no ophthalmopathy progression over 18 months. It was uncontrolled infection, other autoimmune disease, pregnancy or lactation that excluded patients.

The chain links TRBV7-9 to TRBJ2-3, with unresolved D. This clonotype originated in a woman younger than 45 with Graves' hyperthyroidism. The sample was blood. CDR3 bases: TGTGCCAGCAGCTTAGGTGGGATCACAGATACGCAGTATTTT. Protein product: CASSLGGITDTQYF.